This T cell receptor beta chain derives from a study of blood T cell repertoires in COVID-19. Study at large: COVID-19 samples from acute and convalescent phases originated in the United States, Italy and Spain. From T cells, B-cell-depleted T cells, or PBMCs came the material, which was cDNA or gDNA.

The table came from immunoSEQ multiplex PCR; TCRdb's copy has only in-frame clones and leaves some out. The sample lists roughly 110,000 clones; about 85% were seen once. Trimming removed 7 bases from V and 1 base from J, with 17 bases in between. This CDR3 contains 16 residues. Germline assignment: CDR1 SQVTM and CDR2 ANQGSEA. The sequenced sample was peripheral blood. The chain employs TRBV29-1 and TRBJ2-6, with D possibly matching TRBD1 (6 bases). This sequence was found in a man aged 35-49 years with acute or convalescent COVID-19. As DNA, the CDR3 is TGCAGCGCCAGGACAGAGACCTTTTCTGGGGCCAACGTCCTGACTTTC. This sequence encodes CSARTETFSGANVLTF. The full variable domain, with the rest looked up from reference TRBV29-1 and TRBJ2-6, is SAVISQKPSRDICQRGTSLTIQCQVDSQVTMMFWYRQQPGQSLTLIATANQGSEATYESGFVIDKFPISRPNLTFSTLTVSNMSPEDSSIYLCSARTETFSGANVLTFGAGSRLTVL.